These T cell receptor beta chains were read from a single sample in a study of T cell responses to AZD1222 COVID-19 vaccine. This table comes from immunoSEQ multiplex PCR, and its TCRdb copy is limited to in-frame clones, with some not included. This sample has 99,000 or so clones, with roughly 88% found just once. The sequencing here drew on peripheral blood, taken on day 0 of AZD1222 vaccination. The receptors were sampled from an adult in good health. Each CDR3 is given with its conserved first and last residue. Fields, in order: J gene, D gene, V gene, clone size, CDR3 length, CDR3 protein, CDR3 DNA. D genes are given only for firm matches. Part of the rows lack a size; the others show once, few, many or a class for expanded clones.

j_call: TRBJ1-6
d_call: -
v_call: TRBV12-3/TRBV12-4
clone_size: -
cdr3_length: 13
cdr3_aa: CASSLDIYSPLHF
cdr3_nt: TGTGCCAGCAGTTTGGACATTTATTCACCCCTCCACTTT

j_call: TRBJ1-2
d_call: -
v_call: TRBV28
clone_size: -
cdr3_length: 13
cdr3_aa: CASSPPYNYGYTF
cdr3_nt: TGTGCCAGCAGTCCACCTTACAACTATGGCTACACCTTC

j_call: TRBJ1-5
d_call: -
v_call: TRBV7-2
clone_size: medium-sized
cdr3_length: 13
cdr3_aa: CASSLEWNQPQHF
cdr3_nt: TGTGCCAGCAGCTTAGAATGGAATCAGCCCCAGCATTTT

j_call: TRBJ1-1
d_call: -
v_call: TRBV7-9
clone_size: -
cdr3_length: 13
cdr3_aa: CASNGEINTEAFF
cdr3_nt: TGTGCCAGCAATGGAGAAATTAACACTGAAGCTTTCTTT

j_call: TRBJ2-1
d_call: -
v_call: TRBV7-9
clone_size: -
cdr3_length: 18
cdr3_aa: CASSLEPGRRGSYNEQFF
cdr3_nt: TGTGCCAGCAGCTTGGAACCTGGACGGCGAGGCTCCTACAATGAGCAGTTCTTC

j_call: TRBJ2-5
d_call: -
v_call: TRBV5-4
clone_size: few
cdr3_length: 17
cdr3_aa: CASSTLGGKGGTGTQYF
cdr3_nt: TGTGCCAGCAGCACCTTGGGGGGCAAGGGGGGTACGGGGACCCAGTACTTC

j_call: TRBJ1-2
d_call: -
v_call: TRBV4-3
clone_size: -
cdr3_length: 13
cdr3_aa: CASSQEWSGGYTF
cdr3_nt: TGCGCCAGCAGCCAAGAGTGGAGTGGCGGCTACACCTTC

j_call: TRBJ2-7
d_call: -
v_call: TRBV5-6
clone_size: -
cdr3_length: 12
cdr3_aa: CASSLTPYEQYF
cdr3_nt: TGTGCCAGCAGCTTGACGCCCTACGAGCAGTACTTC

j_call: TRBJ2-2
d_call: -
v_call: TRBV5-4
clone_size: -
cdr3_length: 15
cdr3_aa: CASSLEHRGTGELFF
cdr3_nt: TGTGCCAGCAGCTTGGAGCACCGGGGCACCGGGGAGCTGTTTTTT

j_call: TRBJ1-5
d_call: -
v_call: TRBV12-3/TRBV12-4
clone_size: -
cdr3_length: 13
cdr3_aa: CASSLGGTQPQHF
cdr3_nt: TGTGCCAGCAGTTTAGGGGGGACTCAGCCCCAGCATTTT

j_call: TRBJ1-2
d_call: -
v_call: TRBV10-3
clone_size: -
cdr3_length: 18
cdr3_aa: CAISDPGRREELNYGYTF
cdr3_nt: TGTGCCATCAGTGATCCGGGCCGGCGAGAAGAACTTAACTATGGCTACACCTTC

j_call: TRBJ1-1
d_call: TRBD1
v_call: TRBV28
clone_size: -
cdr3_length: 15
cdr3_aa: CASSLLTGFSTEAFF
cdr3_nt: TGTGCCAGCAGTTTGTTGACAGGGTTTAGCACTGAAGCTTTCTTT

j_call: TRBJ1-1
d_call: -
v_call: TRBV7-3
clone_size: -
cdr3_length: 15
cdr3_aa: CASSLESRGRSEAFF
cdr3_nt: TGTGCCAGCAGCTTAGAAAGCAGGGGAAGATCTGAAGCTTTCTTT

j_call: TRBJ2-3
d_call: TRBD1
v_call: TRBV30
clone_size: -
cdr3_length: 15
cdr3_aa: CAWSPWTGAADTQYF
cdr3_nt: TGTGCCTGGAGTCCTTGGACAGGGGCGGCAGATACGCAGTATTTT

j_call: TRBJ2-5
d_call: TRBD2
v_call: TRBV7-2
clone_size: -
cdr3_length: 15
cdr3_aa: CASSLVRGRQETQYF
cdr3_nt: TGTGCCAGCAGCTTAGTGCGCGGGAGGCAAGAGACCCAGTACTTC

j_call: TRBJ2-3
d_call: -
v_call: TRBV6-6
clone_size: -
cdr3_length: 15
cdr3_aa: CASSYGLVRTDTQYF
cdr3_nt: TGTGCCAGCAGTTACGGGCTAGTTCGCACAGATACGCAGTATTTT

j_call: TRBJ2-7
d_call: -
v_call: TRBV19
clone_size: -
cdr3_length: 13
cdr3_aa: CASSITVSYEQYF
cdr3_nt: TGTGCCAGTAGTATTACAGTCTCCTACGAGCAGTACTTC

j_call: TRBJ1-3
d_call: -
v_call: TRBV3-1/TRBV3-2
clone_size: once
cdr3_length: 18
cdr3_aa: CASSQEEKGDPSGNTIYF
cdr3_nt: TGTGCCAGCAGCCAAGAAGAAAAGGGGGATCCCTCTGGAAACACCATATATTTT

j_call: TRBJ1-1
d_call: TRBD1
v_call: TRBV7-2
clone_size: -
cdr3_length: 15
cdr3_aa: CASSPDRGMGTEAFF
cdr3_nt: TGTGCCAGCAGCCCGGACAGGGGAATGGGCACTGAAGCTTTCTTT

j_call: TRBJ2-2
d_call: -
v_call: TRBV4-3
clone_size: -
cdr3_length: 15
cdr3_aa: CASSQDGMGTGELFF
cdr3_nt: TGCGCCAGCAGCCAAGATGGAATGGGAACCGGGGAGCTGTTTTTT

j_call: TRBJ2-1
d_call: -
v_call: TRBV7-9
clone_size: -
cdr3_length: 12
cdr3_aa: CASSLAGYEQFF
cdr3_nt: TGTGCCAGCAGCCTCGCGGGTTATGAGCAGTTCTTC

j_call: TRBJ2-2
d_call: -
v_call: TRBV24-1
clone_size: -
cdr3_length: 20
cdr3_aa: CATSDLRGNEWTVNTGELFF
cdr3_nt: TGTGCCACCAGTGATTTGCGAGGAAACGAGTGGACAGTGAACACCGGGGAGCTGTTTTTT

j_call: TRBJ1-3
d_call: -
v_call: TRBV24-1
clone_size: -
cdr3_length: 15
cdr3_aa: CAAIGGGDEGNTIYF
cdr3_nt: TGTGCCGCCATAGGTGGGGGAGACGAAGGAAACACCATATATTTT

j_call: TRBJ2-5
d_call: TRBD2
v_call: TRBV23-1
clone_size: -
cdr3_length: 12
cdr3_aa: CASTGGEGTQYF
cdr3_nt: TGCGCCAGCACCGGTGGGGAGGGGACCCAGTACTTC

j_call: TRBJ1-6
d_call: -
v_call: TRBV28
clone_size: -
cdr3_length: 15
cdr3_aa: CASRAGGSYNSPLHF
cdr3_nt: TGTGCCAGCAGGGCGGGGGGCTCCTATAATTCACCCCTCCACTTT

j_call: TRBJ1-3
d_call: -
v_call: TRBV7-9
clone_size: once
cdr3_length: 15
cdr3_aa: CASSFGSNSGNTIYF
cdr3_nt: TGTGCCAGCAGCTTCGGGAGCAACTCTGGAAACACCATATATTTT

j_call: TRBJ1-3
d_call: -
v_call: TRBV4-1
clone_size: -
cdr3_length: 14
cdr3_aa: CASSQFPSGNTIYF
cdr3_nt: TGCGCCAGCAGCCAATTTCCCTCTGGAAACACCATATATTTT